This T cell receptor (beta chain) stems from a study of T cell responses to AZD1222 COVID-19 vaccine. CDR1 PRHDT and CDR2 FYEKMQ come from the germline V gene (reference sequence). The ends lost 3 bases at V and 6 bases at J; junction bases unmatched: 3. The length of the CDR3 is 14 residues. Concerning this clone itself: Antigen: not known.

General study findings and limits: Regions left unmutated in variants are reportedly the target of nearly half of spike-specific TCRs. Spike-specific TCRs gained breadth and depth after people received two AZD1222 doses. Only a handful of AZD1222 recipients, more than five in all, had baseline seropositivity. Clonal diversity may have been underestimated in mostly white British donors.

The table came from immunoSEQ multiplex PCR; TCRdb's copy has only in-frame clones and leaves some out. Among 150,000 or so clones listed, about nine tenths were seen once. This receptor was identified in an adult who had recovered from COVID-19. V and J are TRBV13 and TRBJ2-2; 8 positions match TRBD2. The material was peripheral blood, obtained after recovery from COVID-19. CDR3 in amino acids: CASSFSGGAGELFF. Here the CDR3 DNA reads TGTGCCAGCAGCTTTTCGGGAGGGGCCGGGGAGCTGTTTTTT.